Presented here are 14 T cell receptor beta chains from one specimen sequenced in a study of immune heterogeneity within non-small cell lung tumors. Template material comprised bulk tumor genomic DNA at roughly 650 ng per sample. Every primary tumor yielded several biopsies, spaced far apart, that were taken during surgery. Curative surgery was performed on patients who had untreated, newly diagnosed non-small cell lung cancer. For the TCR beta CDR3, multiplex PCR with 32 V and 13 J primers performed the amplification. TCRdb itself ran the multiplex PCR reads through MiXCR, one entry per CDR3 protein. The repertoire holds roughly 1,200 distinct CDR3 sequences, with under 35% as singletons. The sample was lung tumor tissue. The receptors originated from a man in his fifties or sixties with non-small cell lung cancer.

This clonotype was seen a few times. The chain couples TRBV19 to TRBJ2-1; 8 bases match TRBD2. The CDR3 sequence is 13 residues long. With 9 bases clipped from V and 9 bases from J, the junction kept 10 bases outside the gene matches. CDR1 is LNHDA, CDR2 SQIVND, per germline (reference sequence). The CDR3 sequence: CASGGDYLSEQFF. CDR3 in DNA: TGTGCCAGCGGGGGGGACTACCTAAGTGAGCAGTTCTTC.

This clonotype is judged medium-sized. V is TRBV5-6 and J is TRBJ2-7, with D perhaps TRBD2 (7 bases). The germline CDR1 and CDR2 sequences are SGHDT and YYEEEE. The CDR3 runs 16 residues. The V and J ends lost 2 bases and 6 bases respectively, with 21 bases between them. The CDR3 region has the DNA TGTGCCAGCAGCTTCGTCACGGACGGGGGGCGGGCCGAGCAGTACTTC. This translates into CASSFVTDGGRAEQYF.

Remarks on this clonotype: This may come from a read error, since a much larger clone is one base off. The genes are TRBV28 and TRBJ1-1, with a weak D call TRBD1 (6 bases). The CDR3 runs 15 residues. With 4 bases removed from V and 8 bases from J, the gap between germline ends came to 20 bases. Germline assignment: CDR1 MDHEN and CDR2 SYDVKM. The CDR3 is CASSYRGHGGGEAFF. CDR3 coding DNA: TGTGCCAGCAGTTACCGGGGACATGGGGGAGGGGAAGCTTTCTTT.

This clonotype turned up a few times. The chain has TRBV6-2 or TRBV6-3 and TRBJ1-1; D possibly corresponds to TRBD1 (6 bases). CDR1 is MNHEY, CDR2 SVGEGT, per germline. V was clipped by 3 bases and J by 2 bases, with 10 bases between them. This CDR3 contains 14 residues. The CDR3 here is CASSYGGPNTEAFF. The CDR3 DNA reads TGTGCCAGCAGTTATGGGGGGCCAAACACTGAAGCTTTCTTT.

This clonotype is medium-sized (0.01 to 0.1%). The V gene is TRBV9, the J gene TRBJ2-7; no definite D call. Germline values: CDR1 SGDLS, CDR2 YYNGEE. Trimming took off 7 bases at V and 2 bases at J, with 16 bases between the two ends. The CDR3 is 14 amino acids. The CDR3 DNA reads TGTGCCAGCTCTCTGTCGGACGGCGCCTACGAGCAGTACTTC. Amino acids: CASSLSDGAYEQYF.

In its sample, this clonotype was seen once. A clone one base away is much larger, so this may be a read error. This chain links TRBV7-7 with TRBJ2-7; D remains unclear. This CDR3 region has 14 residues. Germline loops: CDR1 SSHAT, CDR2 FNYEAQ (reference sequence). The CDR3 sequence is CASSLYSLGREQYF. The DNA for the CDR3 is TGTGCTAGCAGCTTATACAGCTTGGGTCGCGAGCAGTACTTC.

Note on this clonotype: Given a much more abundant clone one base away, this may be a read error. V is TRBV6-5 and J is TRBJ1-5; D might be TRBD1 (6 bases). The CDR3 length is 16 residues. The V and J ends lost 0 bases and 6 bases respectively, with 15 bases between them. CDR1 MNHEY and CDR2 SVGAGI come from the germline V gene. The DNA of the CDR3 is TGTGCCAGCAGTTACTCGATTCCGGGGGCGAGTCAGCCCCAGCATTTT. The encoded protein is CASSYSIPGASQPQHF.

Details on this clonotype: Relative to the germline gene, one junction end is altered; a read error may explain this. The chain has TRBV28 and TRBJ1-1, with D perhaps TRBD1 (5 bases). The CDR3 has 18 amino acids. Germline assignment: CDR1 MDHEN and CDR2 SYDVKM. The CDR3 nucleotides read TGCGCCAGCATTTTAATGAACCCCAGGGAGGACTTGAACACTGAAGCTTTCTTT. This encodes CASILMNPREDLNTEAFF. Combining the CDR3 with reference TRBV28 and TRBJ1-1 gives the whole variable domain DVKVTQSSRYLVKRTGEKVFLECVQDMDHENMFWYRQDPGLGLRLIYFSYDVKMKEKGDIPEGYSVSREKKERFSLILESASTNQTSMYLCASILMNPREDLNTEAFFGQGTRLTVV.

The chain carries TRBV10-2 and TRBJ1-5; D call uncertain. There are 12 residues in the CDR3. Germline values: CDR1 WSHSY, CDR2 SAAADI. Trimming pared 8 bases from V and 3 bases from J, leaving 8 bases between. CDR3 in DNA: TGCGCCAGCGCAGATCCCAATCAGCCCCAGCATTTT. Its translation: CASADPNQPQHF.

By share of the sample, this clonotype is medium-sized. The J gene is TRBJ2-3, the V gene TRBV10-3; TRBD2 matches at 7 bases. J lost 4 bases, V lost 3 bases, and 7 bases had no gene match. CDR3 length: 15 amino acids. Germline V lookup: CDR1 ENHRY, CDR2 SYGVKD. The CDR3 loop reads CAISDEGGKADTQYF. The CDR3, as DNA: TGTGCCATCAGTGATGAGGGAGGGAAGGCAGATACGCAGTATTTT.

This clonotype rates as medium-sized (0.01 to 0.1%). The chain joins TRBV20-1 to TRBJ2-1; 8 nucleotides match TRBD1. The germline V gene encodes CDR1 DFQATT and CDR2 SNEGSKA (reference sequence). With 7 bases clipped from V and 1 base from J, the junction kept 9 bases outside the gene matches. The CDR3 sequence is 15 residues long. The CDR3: CSVYQGAGSYNEQFF. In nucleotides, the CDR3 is TGCAGTGTCTACCAGGGGGCGGGATCCTACAATGAGCAGTTCTTC.

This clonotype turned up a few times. The CDR3 spells CAISAGTSGSADTQYF. Written as DNA, the CDR3 is TGTGCCATCAGTGCTGGGACTAGCGGGAGCGCAGATACGCAGTATTTT. The chain couples TRBV10-3 to TRBJ2-3, with 14 nucleotides matching TRBD2. The CDR3 is 16 amino acids. CDR1 ENHRY and CDR2 SYGVKD come from the germline V gene. After removal of 4 bases from V and 4 bases from J, the junction contained 4 bases not matched to a gene.

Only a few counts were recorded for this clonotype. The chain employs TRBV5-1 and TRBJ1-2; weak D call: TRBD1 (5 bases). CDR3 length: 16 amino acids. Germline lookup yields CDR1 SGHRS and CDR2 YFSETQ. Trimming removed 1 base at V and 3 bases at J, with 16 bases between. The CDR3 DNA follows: TGCGCCAGCAGCTTGCAGGGCGGCAGGGTCGACTATGGCTACACCTTC. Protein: CASSLQGGRVDYGYTF.

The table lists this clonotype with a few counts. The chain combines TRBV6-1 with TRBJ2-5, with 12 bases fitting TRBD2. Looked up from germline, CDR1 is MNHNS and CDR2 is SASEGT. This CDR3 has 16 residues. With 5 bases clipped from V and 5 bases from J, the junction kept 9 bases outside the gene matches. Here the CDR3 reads CASSSGLAGGLETQYF. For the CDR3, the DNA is TGTGCCAGCAGTTCCGGTCTAGCGGGAGGGTTGGAGACCCAGTACTTC.